The entry that follows covers one T cell receptor beta chain sequence. Its antigen remains unidentified. These data are taken from a study of Ad26.COV2.S vaccination and SARS-CoV-2 variants. The repertoire was sequenced with immunoSEQ multiplex PCR; TCRdb's copy has only in-frame clones and lacks some. The table lists roughly 420,000 clones, 85% to 90% of them singletons. The treatment is: 15 to 20 received Ad26.COV2.S at low or high dose, single or two shots; a few received placebo; per-sample allocation not given. Collection of the samples took place on day 63 after the first injection of vaccine or placebo. Study-wide points: Across vaccine and placebo recipients, the breadth of non-spike TCRs was similar. The study found higher spike-specific TCR breadth in vaccine than placebo recipients. Spike-specific responses of CD8+ and CD4+ T cells were reported to display substantial breadth after vaccination.

The germline CDR1 and CDR2 sequences are MGHRA and YSYEKL. The CDR3 spans 16 residues. Trimming left V 4 bases short and J 2 bases short, with 18 bases between. The rearrangement links TRBV4-1 to TRBJ2-7; D possibly corresponds to TRBD1 (7 bases). The sample here was peripheral blood, taken in a trial of Ad26.COV2.S vaccine versus placebo. The sequence derives from a person aged 18-60 years who received the Ad26.COV2.S COVID-19 vaccine or a placebo. The DNA for the CDR3 is TGCGCCAGCAGCCGTGTGGGGTCAGGGGGGACCTACGAGCAGTACTTC. Translation gives CASSRVGSGGTYEQYF.